Given below is one TCR beta chain in context. What it recognizes is unknown. This entry is derived from a study of radiation and T cells in renal cell carcinoma. About the research overall: Nephrectomy followed 15 Gy stereotactic body radiation by 4 weeks. The study's findings and limits: Top tumor clonotypes rose in blood 2 weeks post-radiation, then contracted.

Data came from immunoSEQ multiplex PCR; TCRdb stores just in-frame clones and leaves some out. The profile shows around 120,000 clones, around four fifths of them singletons. Noted time point: blood 2 weeks post-SBRT. Indicated treatment: 15 Gy SBRT to primary tumor, nephrectomy 4 weeks later. CDR3 size: 15 residues. Germline values: CDR1 MNHEY, CDR2 SMNVEV (reference sequence). The trim removed 7 bases at V and 6 bases at J, leaving 6 bases unmatched. V is TRBV27 and J is TRBJ2-2; TRBD2 aligns across 12 bases. Sequenced material: blood, taken from a patient whose treatment included radiotherapy and nephrectomy. The origin of this receptor is a woman between 55 and 75 years old with renal cell carcinoma. The CDR3 nucleotides read TGTGCCAGCACCCTCGGGACTAGCGGGTCCGGGGAGCTGTTTTTT. It is translated as CASTLGTSGSGELFF.